Below, 3 T cell receptor beta chains from the same sample are listed, as sequenced in a study of blood T cell repertoires in COVID-19. Sequencing was performed with immunoSEQ multiplex PCR; in TCRdb, only in-frame clones are kept and a portion is missing. Here the sample spans over 110,000 clones, approximately 88% being singletons. The sample was peripheral blood. These receptors originate from a woman between 45 and 65 years old with acute or convalescent COVID-19.

This clone is a singleton in its sample. The rearrangement uses TRBV25-1 and TRBJ1-4; D remains unclear. V lost 0 bases and J lost 0, with 8 bases in between. The CDR3 has 16 residues. Germline CDR1 MGHDK, CDR2 SYGVNS. CDR3 nucleotide sequence: TGTGCCAGCAGTGAATATGCGCATGCAACTAATGAAAAACTGTTTTTT. It encodes CASSEYAHATNEKLFF.

V and J are TRBV9 and TRBJ2-7; D is perhaps TRBD1 (6 bases). Per germline, CDR1 SGDLS and CDR2 YYNGEE. Trimming shortened V by 4 bases and J by 2 bases, and 16 bases separated the two germline ends. CDR3 size: 15 residues. CDR3 DNA: TGTGCCAGCAGCCCAGTCCAGGGGTGGGCCTACGAGCAGTACTTC. This codes for CASSPVQGWAYEQYF.

The chain uses TRBV13 and TRBJ1-6, with D perhaps matching TRBD1 (5 bases). Germline-derived CDR1 and CDR2 are PRHDT and FYEKMQ (reference sequence). With 7 bases removed from V and 6 bases from J, the gap between germline ends came to 16 bases. The CDR3 has 15 residues. The CDR3 loop is CASKGGASPNSPLHF. The CDR3, as DNA: TGTGCCAGCAAAGGTGGGGCTTCCCCTAATTCACCCCTCCACTTT.